This T cell receptor (beta chain) was sequenced during a study of Tregs in tolerant kidney transplant recipients. Background on the study: An approximately three-day belatacept mixed lymphocyte reaction, sometimes plus 5-day graft donor restimulation, preceded CD4+CD25+CD127- sorting.

Profiled with immunoSEQ multiplex PCR; TCRdb holds only in-frame clones, not every one. The sample has 20,000 or so clones; under 70% are singletons. This clone was seen only a few times. What it recognizes is unknown. This CDR3 is 14 amino acids long. Germline CDR1 is SEHNR and CDR2 is FQNEAQ (reference sequence). The J segment lost 3 bases and the V segment lost 10 bases, leaving 6 bases of the junction unmatched. Sequenced material: Tregs from blood cultured with allogeneic cells. The clonotype originates from a human donor in good health. V and J are TRBV7-9 and TRBJ2-2; 9 bases line up with TRBD1. CDR3 DNA: TGTGCCATCGGACAGGGGAGTGACACCGGGGAGCTGTTTTTT. As protein: CAIGQGSDTGELFF.